This TCR beta chain was sequenced in a study of graft-versus-host responses after intestinal transplantation. Study summary: Induction using anti-thymocyte globulin, followed by tacrolimus and steroids for 2 to 4 years, was given to all recipients. Whole-study findings and limits: Researchers found peak circulating GvH clone levels linked to early post-transplant HvG declines. GvH clones appeared in recipient marrow, some first in ileum or blood.

To note about this clone: The antigen remains unidentified.

The graft tissue was processed, and this released both intraepithelial and lamina propria lymphocytes. CDR3 size: 14 residues. Trimming took off 2 bases at V and 7 bases at J, with 9 bases between the two ends. Germline V gene lookup returns CDR1 MRHNA and CDR2 SNTAGT. Assay used: immunoSEQ multiplex PCR; TCRdb lists only in-frame clones, some missing. The table lists 15,000 to 20,000 clones, about 80% of them singletons. This receptor was taken from a human patient who received an intestinal transplant, so some T cells may come from the graft donor. The sequences come from ileum tissue, collected roughly 3.5 months after intestinal transplant. This chain joins TRBV6-4 and TRBJ1-6; no clear D gene. DNA of the CDR3: TGTGCCAGCAGTGACGGGCAGGAGAATTCACCCCTCCACTTT. The encoded protein is CASSDGQENSPLHF.